A selection of T cell receptor beta chains follows, all from one sample in a study of patients and donors after allogeneic stem cell transplantation. MiXCR, applied by TCRdb to the RT-PCR reads, yields one record per CDR3 protein. The sample has 190,000 or so distinct CDR3 sequences; over 30% are singletons. Sequencing was done on a sample of blood, either unsorted or a sorted T cell fraction (not recorded which). The receptors here all came from a human donor who was either an allogeneic HSCT recipient or a stem cell or donor lymphocyte infusion donor (not recorded which). It is not recorded whose cells these are; they may come from a transplant donor. Each CDR3 is given without its conserved first and last residue. D genes are given only for firm matches. Size is omitted from some rows. Given values are once, few, many or a class for expanded clones.

>TRBJ1-6|-|TRBV18|-
ASSPLPLQEHSPLH
>TRBJ2-3|TRBD2|TRBV5-1|-
ASAPAGDTQY
>TRBJ1-6|TRBD1|TRBV12-3/TRBV12-4|-
ASRAGTANSPLH
>TRBJ1-1|-|TRBV5-6|-
ARNGQSEAF
>TRBJ2-2|TRBD1|TRBV25-1|-
ASRWNRGTGELF
>TRBJ2-7|TRBD1|TRBV29-1|-
SVEILGTGRTYEQY
>TRBJ2-7|-|TRBV5-1|-
ASSGNSGTEQY
>TRBJ2-5|-|TRBV7-9|once
ASSFGGHWYQETQY
>TRBJ1-1|-|TRBV7-9|-
ASSLPSVGGTEAF
>TRBJ1-1|TRBD1|TRBV5-1|few
ASKNTGASTEAF
>TRBJ2-3|-|TRBV4-2|-
ASSPPDLLTDTQY
>TRBJ2-2|-|TRBV5-1|-
ASSLANQGAGELF
>TRBJ1-3|-|TRBV7-9|many
ASSPGNTIY
>TRBJ2-5|TRBD1|TRBV12-3/TRBV12-4|-
ASRGDSTRTQY
>TRBJ1-3|-|TRBV10-3|-
AISDGSSGNTIY
>TRBJ2-4|TRBD2|TRBV6-6|-
ASTDRSRGGAGTKNIQY
>TRBJ1-1|-|TRBV13|-
ASSLGGTKNTEAF
>TRBJ1-2|-|TRBV15|few
ATSREFNRPYGYT
>TRBJ2-7|TRBD1|TRBV5-1|-
ASSALSGGYEQY
>TRBJ1-1|-|TRBV25-1|-
ASSDRQPNTEAF
>TRBJ2-2|-|TRBV9|-
ASRIAVNTGELF
>TRBJ2-1|TRBD1|TRBV10-3|-
AIRTGAGEQF
>TRBJ2-7|-|TRBV3-1|-
ASSSAYSGIHYEQY
>TRBJ1-5|-|TRBV20-1|few
SALTRANQPQH
>TRBJ2-7|TRBD2|TRBV20-1|few
SARVAGASYEQY
>TRBJ1-2|-|TRBV12-3/TRBV12-4|few
ASSFSGRGGYT
>TRBJ1-1|-|TRBV5-1|-
ASSLVGARETEAF
>TRBJ1-2|TRBD1|TRBV10-3|-
AITATGTGRYGYT
>TRBJ1-2|-|TRBV28|few
ASSLYLGLDGYT
>TRBJ1-2|-|TRBV29-1|few
SVDTLGGTYGYT
>TRBJ1-5|-|TRBV19|few
ASSSRLGNQPQH
>TRBJ1-6|-|TRBV3-1|-
ASSQAHGTGFRSPLH
>TRBJ2-1|TRBD1|TRBV10-3|-
AISEDREWRNEQF
>TRBJ1-6|TRBD1|TRBV12-3/TRBV12-4|many
ASSGQGNSPLH
>TRBJ1-4|-|TRBV12-3/TRBV12-4|-
ASSFHGLELF